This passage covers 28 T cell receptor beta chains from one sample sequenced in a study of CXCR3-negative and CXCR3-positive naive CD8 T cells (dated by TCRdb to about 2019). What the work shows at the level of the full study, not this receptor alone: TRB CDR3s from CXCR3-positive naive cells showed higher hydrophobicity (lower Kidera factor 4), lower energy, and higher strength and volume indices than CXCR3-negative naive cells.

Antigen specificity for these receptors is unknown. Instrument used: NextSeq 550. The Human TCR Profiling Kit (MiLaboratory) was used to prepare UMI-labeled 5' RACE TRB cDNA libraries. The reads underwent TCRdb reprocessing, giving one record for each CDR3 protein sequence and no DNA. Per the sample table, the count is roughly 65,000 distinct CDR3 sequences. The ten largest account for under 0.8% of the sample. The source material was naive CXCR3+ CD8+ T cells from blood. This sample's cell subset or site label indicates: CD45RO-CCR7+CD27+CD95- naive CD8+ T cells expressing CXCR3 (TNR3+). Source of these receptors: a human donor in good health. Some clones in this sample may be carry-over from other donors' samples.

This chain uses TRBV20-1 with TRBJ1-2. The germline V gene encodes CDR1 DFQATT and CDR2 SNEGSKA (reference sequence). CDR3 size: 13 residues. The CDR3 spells CSARGGTNYGYTF.

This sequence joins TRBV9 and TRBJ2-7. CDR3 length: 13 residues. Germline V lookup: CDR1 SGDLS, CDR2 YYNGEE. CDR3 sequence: CASSVYSNYEQYF.

The CDR3 sequence: CSVDHSRNYGYTF. The V call is TRBV29-1, the J call TRBJ1-2. This CDR3 spans 13 amino acids. Per the germline V gene, CDR1 is SQVTM and CDR2 is ANQGSEA.

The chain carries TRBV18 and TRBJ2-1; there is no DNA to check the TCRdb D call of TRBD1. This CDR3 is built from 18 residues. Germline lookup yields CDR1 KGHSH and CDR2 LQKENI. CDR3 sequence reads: CASSPPGTGGVSYNEQFF.

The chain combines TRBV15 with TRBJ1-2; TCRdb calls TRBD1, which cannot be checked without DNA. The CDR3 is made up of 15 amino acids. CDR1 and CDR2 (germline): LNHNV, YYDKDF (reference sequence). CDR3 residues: CATSRDRAGRYGYTF.

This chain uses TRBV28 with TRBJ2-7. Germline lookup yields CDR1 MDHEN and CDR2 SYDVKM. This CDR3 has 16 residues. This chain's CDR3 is CASSLTMAASSYEQYF.

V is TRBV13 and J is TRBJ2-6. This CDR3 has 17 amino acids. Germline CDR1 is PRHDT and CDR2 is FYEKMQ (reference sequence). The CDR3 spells CASSLAPGAAGANVLTF.

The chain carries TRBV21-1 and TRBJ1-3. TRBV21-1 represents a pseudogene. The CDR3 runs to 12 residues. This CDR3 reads CASEVNGNTIYF.

CDR3 protein: CASSFSNIQYF. The V call is TRBV28, the J call TRBJ2-4. CDR1 MDHEN and CDR2 SYDVKM come from the germline V gene. The CDR3 is made up of 11 amino acids.

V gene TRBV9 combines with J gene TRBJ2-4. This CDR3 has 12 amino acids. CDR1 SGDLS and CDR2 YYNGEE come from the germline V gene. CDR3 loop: CASSDIKNIQYF.

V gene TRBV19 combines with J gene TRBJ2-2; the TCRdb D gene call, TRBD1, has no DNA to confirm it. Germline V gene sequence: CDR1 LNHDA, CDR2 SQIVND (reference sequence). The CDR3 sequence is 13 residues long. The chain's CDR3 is CASTPMGGGELFF.

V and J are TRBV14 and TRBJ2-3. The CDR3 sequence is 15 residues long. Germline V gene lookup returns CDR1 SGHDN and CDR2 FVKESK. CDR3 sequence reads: CASSLRLAVADTQYF.

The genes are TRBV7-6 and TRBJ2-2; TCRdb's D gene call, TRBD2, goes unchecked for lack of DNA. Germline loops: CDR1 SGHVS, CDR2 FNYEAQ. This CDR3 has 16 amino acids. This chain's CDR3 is CASSLTGLGNLGELFF.

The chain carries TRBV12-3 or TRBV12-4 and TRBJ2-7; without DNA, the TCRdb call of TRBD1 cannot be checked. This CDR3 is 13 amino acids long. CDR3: CASSLRGAYEQYF.

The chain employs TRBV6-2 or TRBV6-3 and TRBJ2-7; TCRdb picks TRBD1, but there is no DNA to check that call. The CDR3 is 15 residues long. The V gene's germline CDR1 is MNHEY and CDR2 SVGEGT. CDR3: CASTTRDESSYEQYF.

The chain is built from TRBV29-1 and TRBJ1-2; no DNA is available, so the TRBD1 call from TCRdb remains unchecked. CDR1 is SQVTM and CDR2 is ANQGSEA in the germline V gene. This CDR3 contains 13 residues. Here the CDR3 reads CSVEAPTGDGYTF.

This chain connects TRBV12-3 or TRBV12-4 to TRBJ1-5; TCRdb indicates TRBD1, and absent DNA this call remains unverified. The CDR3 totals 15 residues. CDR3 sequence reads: CASSTARTAAMPQHF.

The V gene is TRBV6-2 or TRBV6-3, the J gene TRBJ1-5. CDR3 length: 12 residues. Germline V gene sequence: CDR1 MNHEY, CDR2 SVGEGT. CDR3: CASRVSNQPQHF.

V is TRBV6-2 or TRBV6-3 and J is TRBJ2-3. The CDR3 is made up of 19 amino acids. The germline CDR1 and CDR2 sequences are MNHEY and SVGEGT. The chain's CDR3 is CASSYSKLLAARTTDTQYF.

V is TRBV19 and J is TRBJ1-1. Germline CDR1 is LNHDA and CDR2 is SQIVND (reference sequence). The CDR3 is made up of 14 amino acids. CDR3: CASSIRTANTEAFF. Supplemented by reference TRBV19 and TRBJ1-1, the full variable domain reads DGGITQSPKYLFRKEGQNVTLSCEQNLNHDAMYWYRQDPGQGLRLIYYSQIVNDFQKGDIAEGYSVSREKKESFPLTVTSAQKNPTAFYLCASSIRTANTEAFFGQGTRLTVV.

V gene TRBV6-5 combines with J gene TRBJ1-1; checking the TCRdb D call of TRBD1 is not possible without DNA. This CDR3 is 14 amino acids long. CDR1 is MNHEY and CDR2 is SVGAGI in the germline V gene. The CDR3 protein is CASSWDRGNTEAFF.

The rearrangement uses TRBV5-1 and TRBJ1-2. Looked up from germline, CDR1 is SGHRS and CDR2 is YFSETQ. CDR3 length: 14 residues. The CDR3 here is CASSPEAGYYGYTF.

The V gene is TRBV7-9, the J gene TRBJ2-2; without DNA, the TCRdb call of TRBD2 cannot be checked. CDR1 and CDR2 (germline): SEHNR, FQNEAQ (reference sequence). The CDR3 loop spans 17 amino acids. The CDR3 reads CASRPLAAGANTGELFF.

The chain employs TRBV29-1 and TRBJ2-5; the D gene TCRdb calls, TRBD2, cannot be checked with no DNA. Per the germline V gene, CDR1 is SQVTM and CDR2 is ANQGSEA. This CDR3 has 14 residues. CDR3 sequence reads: CSVIPYLAEETQYF.

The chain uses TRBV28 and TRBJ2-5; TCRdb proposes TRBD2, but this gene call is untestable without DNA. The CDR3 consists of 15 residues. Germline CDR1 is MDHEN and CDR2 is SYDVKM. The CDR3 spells CASSLFASGQETQYF.

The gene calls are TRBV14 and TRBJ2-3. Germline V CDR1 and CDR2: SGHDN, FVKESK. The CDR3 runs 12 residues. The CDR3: CASSQGSDTQYF.

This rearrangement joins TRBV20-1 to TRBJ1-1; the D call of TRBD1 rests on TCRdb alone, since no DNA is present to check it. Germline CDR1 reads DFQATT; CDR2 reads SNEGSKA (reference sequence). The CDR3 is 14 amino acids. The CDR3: CSAREGQGWTEAFF.

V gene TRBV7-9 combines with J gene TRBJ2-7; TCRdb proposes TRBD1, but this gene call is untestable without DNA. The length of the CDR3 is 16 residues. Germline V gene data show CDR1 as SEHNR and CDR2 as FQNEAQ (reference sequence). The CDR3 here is CASSFPGQGLSYEQYF. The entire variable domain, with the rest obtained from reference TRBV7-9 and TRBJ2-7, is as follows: DTGVSQNPRHKITKRGQNVTFRCDPISEHNRLYWYRQTLGQGPEFLTYFQNEAQLEKSRLLSDRFSAERPKGSFSTLEIQRTEQGDSAMYLCASSFPGQGLSYEQYFGPGTRLTVT.